The 22 T cell receptor beta chains below come from one sample, sequenced in a study of T cells after yellow fever vaccination. TCRdb reprocessed the 5' RACE reads via MiXCR and lists one record per CDR3 protein. Of 240,000 or so distinct CDR3 sequences listed, 6.9% are singletons. The sequences come from CD4+ T cells sorted from PBMCs, collected 15 days after the yellow fever booster vaccination. The origin of the receptors is a man aged 25-45 years who received the YFV17D yellow fever vaccine.

This clonotype was seen at least ten times. At one of its ends the junction is not consistent with the germline gene, which may arise from a read error. As DNA, the CDR3 is TGTGCTAGCAGCCGGACAGGAAACACCGGGGAGCTGTTTTTT. Amino acids: CASSRTGNTGELFF. The genes are TRBV7-7 and TRBJ2-2; 7 bases fit TRBD1. The CDR3 contains 14 residues. The germline V gene has CDR1 SSHAT and CDR2 FNYEAQ (reference sequence).

V and J are TRBV28 and TRBJ1-4; a weak D match, TRBD1 (6 bases). From germline, CDR1 is MDHEN and CDR2 SYDVKM. CDR3 length: 15 residues. The germline V and J ends were trimmed by 5 bases and 6 bases, with 16 bases remaining between them. The CDR3 sequence: CASSDDRSFDEKLFF. Written as DNA, the CDR3 is TGTGCCAGCAGTGACGACAGGTCTTTTGATGAAAAACTGTTTTTT. The full variable domain, completed using reference TRBV28 and TRBJ1-4, is DVKVTQSSRYLVKRTGEKVFLECVQDMDHENMFWYRQDPGLGLRLIYFSYDVKMKEKGDIPEGYSVSREKKERFSLILESASTNQTSMYLCASSDDRSFDEKLFFGSGTQLSVL.

This clonotype was detected many times. The chain joins TRBV9 to TRBJ2-1; TRBD2 aligns across 10 bases. CDR1 and CDR2 (germline): SGDLS, YYNGEE. The CDR3 is made up of 15 amino acids. The J segment lost 4 bases and the V segment lost 5 bases, leaving 6 bases of the junction unmatched. The CDR3 DNA follows: TGTGCCAGCAGTCCTCTAGCGGGAGCTTACAATGAGCAGTTCTTC. Residues: CASSPLAGAYNEQFF.

This clonotype was recorded a few times. The rearrangement links TRBV5-1 to TRBJ1-5; D perhaps matches TRBD1 (6 bases). This CDR3 spans 16 amino acids. The germline V gene encodes CDR1 SGHRS and CDR2 YFSETQ. With 4 bases removed from V and 3 bases from J, the gap between germline ends came to 17 bases. The CDR3 protein is CASSLSGRGNNQPQHF. CDR3 DNA sequence: TGCGCCAGCAGCCTATCGGGTAGGGGGAACAATCAGCCCCAGCATTTT.

This clonotype has at least ten counts. J is TRBJ2-7 and V is TRBV20-1, with D hard to call. CDR3 size: 12 residues. Trimming left V 5 bases short and J 1 base short, with 9 bases between. Germline CDR1 reads DFQATT; CDR2 reads SNEGSKA (reference sequence). DNA for the CDR3: TGCAGTGCTCCGGGTCAGTCCTACGAGCAGTACTTC. It translates to CSAPGQSYEQYF.

In its sample, this clonotype was seen a few times. V usage is TRBV18 and J usage is TRBJ2-7; the D gene is possibly TRBD1 (6 bases). The germline V gene encodes CDR1 KGHSH and CDR2 LQKENI. The CDR3 loop spans 15 amino acids. V was shortened by 6 bases and J by 4 bases, with 19 bases between the two germline ends. For the CDR3, the DNA is TGTGCCAGCTCCTCAGGGGCCACAGGGCTGTACGAGCAGTACTTC. This codes for CASSSGATGLYEQYF.

With respect to this clonotype: An end of the junction differs from the germline gene, which may be a read error. The rearrangement uses TRBV3-1 and TRBJ2-1; maybe TRBD2 (6 bases). CDR1 is LGHDT and CDR2 is YNNKEL in the germline V gene (reference sequence). The CDR3 loop spans 15 amino acids. CDR3 DNA: TGTGCCAGCAGGCCTGGAGGGGCGGGGTACAATGAGCAGTCCTTC. It translates to CASRPGGAGYNEQSF.

The table lists this clonotype with many counts. The J gene is TRBJ1-5, the V gene TRBV12-3 or TRBV12-4; D is perhaps TRBD1 (5 bases). The CDR3 length is 15 residues. Trimming pared 1 base from V and 2 bases from J, leaving 9 bases between. The CDR3 loop reads CASSLGGGGNQPQHF. The CDR3 nucleotides are TGTGCCAGCAGTTTAGGGGGAGGGGGCAATCAGCCCCAGCATTTT.

The CDR3 loop is CSASQGATDTQYF. CDR3 DNA: TGCAGTGCGTCCCAAGGGGCCACAGATACGCAGTATTTT. The chain joins TRBV20-1 to TRBJ2-3, with D maybe TRBD1 (5 bases). The CDR3 has 13 residues. Germline V gives CDR1 DFQATT, CDR2 SNEGSKA (reference sequence). Trimming cost V 6 bases and J 2 bases, with 12 bases left between them.

This clonotype was observed many times. The gene calls are TRBV24-1 and TRBJ2-3; the D gene could be TRBD1 or TRBD2 (5 bases each). Trimming left V 4 bases short and J 2 bases short, with 15 bases between. Germline CDR1 reads KGHDR; CDR2 reads SFDVKD. The CDR3 length is 16 residues. CDR3 bases: TGTGCCACCAGTGACTACCCCTCCGGGACCACAGATACGCAGTATTTT. As protein: CATSDYPSGTTDTQYF.

Comment on this clonotype: Mismatch with germline at one junction end may stem from a read error. V and J are TRBV7-2 and TRBJ2-1; D uncertain. CDR3 size: 14 residues. Germline V lookup: CDR1 SGHTA, CDR2 FQGNSA. The CDR3 nucleotides read TGTGCCAGCAGCTTAGCCCGGTTGTACAATGAGCAGTTATTC. This codes for CASSLARLYNEQLF.

This clonotype was counted ten times or more. The chain employs TRBV5-5 and TRBJ1-1, with unresolved D. The length of the CDR3 is 13 residues. The V end lost 2 bases, the J end lost 2 bases, and 7 bases lay between the germline ends. The germline V gene encodes CDR1 SGHKS and CDR2 YYEKEE (reference sequence). The CDR3 nucleotides read TGTGCCAGCAGCTTCGCAGATAACACTGAAGCTTTCTTT. Translation: CASSFADNTEAFF.

This clonotype occurred a few times. This rearrangement joins TRBV5-1 to TRBJ1-2, with D perhaps TRBD1 (6 bases). V was shortened by 7 bases and J by 8 bases, with 18 bases between the two germline ends. CDR1 SGHRS and CDR2 YFSETQ come from the germline V gene. This CDR3 contains 13 residues. CDR3 nucleotides: TGCGCCAGCTCCCGTCAGGGGTCGGGAGGCTACACCTTC. Translating gives CASSRQGSGGYTF.

This clonotype was seen many times. This chain links TRBV14 with TRBJ2-3; 9 positions agree with TRBD1. The CDR3 totals 15 residues. The junction had 2 bases not matched to a gene; V was cut back by 3 bases and J by 1 base. Germline V gene lookup returns CDR1 SGHDN and CDR2 FVKESK. The CDR3 sequence: CASSQRQGGTDTQYF. The DNA for the CDR3 is TGTGCCAGCAGCCAGCGACAGGGGGGCACAGATACGCAGTATTTT.

This clonotype has just a few counts. The chain employs TRBV6-1 and TRBJ1-1; the match to TRBD1 covers 10 bases. V shed 7 bases and J 5 bases; nucleotides not matched to a gene: 7. The CDR3 is 14 amino acids. Germline lookup yields CDR1 MNHNS and CDR2 SASEGT. The CDR3 sequence is CASNSDRGWTEAFF. In DNA, the CDR3 is TGTGCCAGCAACTCGGACAGGGGGTGGACTGAAGCTTTCTTT.

The chain couples TRBV6-1 to TRBJ2-6, with TRBD1 identical over 9 bases. The trim removed 5 bases at V and 1 base at J, leaving 6 bases unmatched. Germline V lookup: CDR1 MNHNS, CDR2 SASEGT. CDR3 length: 17 amino acids. This CDR3 is CASSRDREFSGANVLTF. CDR3 sequence (DNA): TGTGCCAGCAGTCGGGACAGGGAATTTTCTGGGGCCAACGTCCTGACTTTC.

Many counts were recorded for this clonotype. The chain joins TRBV7-3 to TRBJ2-5; 9 bases agree with TRBD2. Trimming removed 5 bases from V and 2 bases from J; junction bases left unmatched: 6. CDR1 is SGHTA, CDR2 FQGTGA, per germline. The CDR3 runs to 15 residues. Written as DNA, the CDR3 is TGTGCCAGCAGCCCATCGGGACTAGCTCAAGAGACCCAGTACTTC. Its translation: CASSPSGLAQETQYF.

This clonotype was found many times. This sequence joins TRBV10-3 and TRBJ2-2; 7 nucleotides line up with TRBD1. CDR1 and CDR2 from the germline V gene are ENHRY and SYGVKD. The ends lost 4 bases at V and 7 bases at J; junction bases unmatched: 3. This CDR3 region has 13 residues. This chain's CDR3 is CAISADRDGELFF. Written as DNA, the CDR3 is TGTGCCATCAGTGCCGACAGGGACGGGGAGCTGTTTTTT.

This rearrangement joins TRBV30 to TRBJ1-2; possibly TRBD1 for D (5 bases). V lost 4 bases, J lost 4 bases, and 16 bases lay in between. The V gene's germline CDR1 is GTSNPN and CDR2 SVGIG (reference sequence). This CDR3 has 14 amino acids. Written as DNA, the CDR3 is TGTGCCTGGACCCCTGGGGGAACCCCCTATGGCTACACCTTC. Translating it yields CAWTPGGTPYGYTF.

The rearrangement links TRBV6-5 to TRBJ2-5; D possibly uses TRBD1 or TRBD2 (5 bases each). CDR3 length: 13 residues. The ends were cut back, 2 bases at V and 5 bases at J, with 9 bases in the middle. CDR1 and CDR2 from the germline V gene are MNHEY and SVGAGI. The CDR3 DNA reads as TGTGCCAGCAGTTACGCAGGGACGGAGACCCAGTACTTC. Translating it yields CASSYAGTETQYF.

The gene calls are TRBV14 and TRBJ2-4, with no clear D. The CDR3 covers 12 residues. Germline V gene data show CDR1 as SGHDN and CDR2 as FVKESK. Between the trimmed V and J ends, which lost 1 base and 9 bases, there was a span of 7 bases. CDR3 DNA sequence: TGTGCCAGCAGCCAAGGGAATGGCATTCAGTACTTC. Its protein is CASSQGNGIQYF.

This clonotype turned up a few times. This chain joins TRBV5-5 and TRBJ2-1; 8 bases are shared with TRBD2. Germline V gene data show CDR1 as SGHKS and CDR2 as YYEKEE (reference sequence). The CDR3 covers 16 residues. V lost 2 bases to trimming and J lost 0 bases; unmatched junction nucleotides: 4. The CDR3 coding sequence is TGTGCCAGCAGCTTCTCCCTAGCGGGCTCCTACAATGAGCAGTTCTTC. Translating it yields CASSFSLAGSYNEQFF. The variable domain in full, completed from reference TRBV5-5 and TRBJ2-1, reads DAGVTQSPTHLIKTRGQQVTLRCSPISGHKSVSWYQQVLGQGPQFIFQYYEKEERGRGNFPDRFSARQFPNYSSELNVNALLLGDSALYLCASSFSLAGSYNEQFFGPGTRLTVL.